This T cell receptor (beta chain) appears in the sequencing data of a study of CD8+ T cells in alopecia areata listed by TCRdb under 2018. Background on the whole study: Treated patients were enrolled in an open-label pilot trial of oral tofacitinib at 5 to 10 mg twice daily for moderate-to-severe alopecia areata. Scalp clonality was compared across normal scalp (n=4), patchy alopecia areata scalp (n=8), and alopecia totalis/universalis scalp (n=8). Biopsies were taken from tofacitinib-treated patients at baseline and again at 4 and 24 weeks into treatment, and several of those patients also had a later scalp biopsy. High-throughput TCRbeta sequencing was used to examine T cell clonal expansion in alopecia areata in both the C3H/HeJ mouse model and human patients. immunoSEQ multiplex PCR using 35 Vbeta forward primers and 13 Jbeta reverse primers was used to amplify TCRbeta CDR3 regions. Tofacitinib was given for 6 to 18 months, followed by 6 months of follow-up off drug to assess delayed response and recurrence. Human TCRbeta sequencing covered scalp tissue and sorted CD4+ and CD8+ peripheral blood T cells from patchy and totalis/universalis alopecia areata patients and healthy controls. RNA came from the PAXgene miRNA kit for fixed scalp, the miRNeasy kit for PBMCs, and the RNeasy kit for mouse skin. The study at large found these results: Unlike mouse skin, which is dominated by gammadelta T cells, normal human skin has resident alphabeta T cells that are also sequenced, and this complicates analysis of the scalp TCR repertoire. Higher clonality and more expanded CD8+ clones were observed in lesional scalp than in normal scalp, particularly in alopecia totalis/universalis, a finding suggestive of antigenic drive. TCR sequences shared between patients were less clear than in mice, possibly partly because of HLA diversity in the patient population.

In the case of this clone: Its antigen remains undetermined. Per-base qualities were not stored, and no clone one base away is much larger.

The library was generated by the immunoSEQ multiplex PCR assay. For TCR sequencing, RNA was extracted from every sample and reverse transcribed into cDNA to serve as template. First-strand cDNA was synthesized using SuperScript III with a 2:1 mix of oligo-dT and random hexamers. Amplification bias was assessed with a synthetic immune receptor repertoire, and residual bias was removed computationally. The original methods were these. Raw reads were preprocessed to remove errors, and CDR3 was defined by IMGT conventions from the conserved cysteine to phenylalanine. To get clonality, Shannon entropy was normalized by log2 of the number of productive unique TCRs and the result was subtracted from 1. CD4 or CD8 identity of scalp clones was inferred by cross-referencing scalp TCRbeta sequences with sorted blood CD4 and CD8 repertoires. As stored in TCRdb, this immuneACCESS dataset retains in-frame rearrangements with V and J assigned. A fraction of the clones does not appear; measured against another copy, unresolved V genes explain less than half of the discrepancy, and the remainder lacks a known reason. The V and J calls and clone size were taken over from that table, and D and trimming were inferred from the DNA. The table for this sample lists 110,000 to 150,000 clones; approximately 50% of them were counted only once. 0.99% of the sample is taken by the ten largest.

Explained via the paper, the time point label denotes: baseline before oral tofacitinib. Lesional scalp punch biopsies and peripheral blood were obtained from alopecia areata patients. PBMCs were separated by density centrifugation and stained for CD3, CD4 and CD8, after which CD4+ and CD8+ T cells were sorted on a FACSAria. The junction carries 10 bases between V and J, which are trimmed by 3 bases and 7 bases respectively. Per the germline V gene (reference sequence), GTSNPN is the CDR1 and SVGIG is the CDR2. The CDR3 starts with the cysteine, ends with the phenylalanine, and has 12 residues. Only CDR3 DNA remains: 36 bases, in frame from the first base.

The starting material was CD4+ T cells sorted from blood, obtained at week 0. This TCR was sampled from a human donor with alopecia areata. The chain was built from TRBV30 and TRBJ1-5; the D gene remains uncertain. The DNA sequence is as follows: TGTGCCTGGAGGCGCGTCAGGCAGCCCCAGCATTTT. Its protein reads: CAWRRVRQPQHF.